The rows below give T cell receptor beta chains drawn from one sample of a study of blood T cell repertoires in COVID-19. This table comes from immunoSEQ multiplex PCR, and its TCRdb copy is limited to in-frame clones, with some not included. The sample has tens of thousands of clones; approximately 89% are singletons. Sequenced material: peripheral blood. Receptors were obtained from a man aged 50-59 years with acute or convalescent COVID-19. Both conserved end residues are trimmed from each CDR3. The order of the fields is V gene, J gene, CDR3 length, CDR3 protein.

v_gene: TRBV7-2; j_gene: TRBJ1-1; len: 11; CDR3aa: ASSSDPYTEAF
v_gene: TRBV6-2/TRBV6-3; j_gene: TRBJ2-5; len: 11; CDR3aa: ASSRDYQETQY
v_gene: TRBV7-2; j_gene: TRBJ1-1; len: 12; CDR3aa: ASSLVSDSTEAF
v_gene: TRBV7-9; j_gene: TRBJ2-1; len: 11; CDR3aa: ASSPTASNEQF
v_gene: TRBV19; j_gene: TRBJ1-6; len: 12; CDR3aa: ASSTGSPNSPLH
v_gene: TRBV14; j_gene: TRBJ2-7; len: 12; CDR3aa: ASSQVLTGGFPT
v_gene: TRBV4-3; j_gene: TRBJ1-2; len: 12; CDR3aa: ASSQSGVNYGYT
v_gene: TRBV28; j_gene: TRBJ1-2; len: 12; CDR3aa: ASGPPGQVLFYT
v_gene: TRBV7-3; j_gene: TRBJ2-3; len: 12; CDR3aa: ASSLNGDPDTQY
v_gene: TRBV5-8; j_gene: TRBJ2-5; len: 14; CDR3aa: ASSFGRGQSQETQY
v_gene: TRBV28; j_gene: TRBJ2-1; len: 13; CDR3aa: ASSGTKGLDNEQF
v_gene: TRBV2; j_gene: TRBJ1-6; len: 13; CDR3aa: ASSQQGSYNSPLH
v_gene: TRBV7-9; j_gene: TRBJ1-1; len: 13; CDR3aa: ASSLDNRGLTEAF
v_gene: TRBV5-1; j_gene: TRBJ2-1; len: 12; CDR3aa: ASSVGGNPNEQF
v_gene: TRBV11-2; j_gene: TRBJ1-3; len: 14; CDR3aa: ASSLGTGLSGNTIY
v_gene: TRBV10-1; j_gene: TRBJ1-1; len: 14; CDR3aa: ASSPDRGYMNTEAF
v_gene: TRBV7-9; j_gene: TRBJ1-3; len: 13; CDR3aa: ASSTGIGSGNTIY
v_gene: TRBV7-8; j_gene: TRBJ1-5; len: 13; CDR3aa: ASSLGDSPNQPQH
v_gene: TRBV16; j_gene: TRBJ2-7; len: 13; CDR3aa: ASSQEWGRDYEQY
v_gene: TRBV4-1; j_gene: TRBJ2-4; len: 11; CDR3aa: ASSQLTGNIQY
v_gene: TRBV5-8; j_gene: TRBJ1-1; len: 10; CDR3aa: ASRRQGSEAF
v_gene: TRBV3-1/TRBV3-2; j_gene: TRBJ2-3; len: 13; CDR3aa: ASSQDASGSHTQY
v_gene: TRBV16; j_gene: TRBJ1-4; len: 12; CDR3aa: ASSQSVQNEKLF
v_gene: TRBV6-5; j_gene: TRBJ2-3; len: 14; CDR3aa: ASSSTMTSARDTQY
v_gene: TRBV29-1; j_gene: TRBJ2-5; len: 11; CDR3aa: SVEDSFQETQY
v_gene: TRBV24-1; j_gene: TRBJ2-2; len: 12; CDR3aa: ATSDRLASGELF
v_gene: TRBV7-9; j_gene: TRBJ2-2; len: 15; CDR3aa: ASSSRLAGAGTGELF
v_gene: TRBV5-1; j_gene: TRBJ1-4; len: 13; CDR3aa: ASRAPGQGGEKLF
v_gene: TRBV30; j_gene: TRBJ2-2; len: 17; CDR3aa: AWSGYGTRNPRNTGELF
v_gene: TRBV6-2/TRBV6-3; j_gene: TRBJ2-3; len: 10; CDR3aa: ASSYSLQVQY
v_gene: TRBV7-8; j_gene: TRBJ1-1; len: 13; CDR3aa: ASSTELGTGRGAF
v_gene: TRBV5-5; j_gene: TRBJ1-5; len: 11; CDR3aa: ASSLSGNQPQH
v_gene: TRBV12-5; j_gene: TRBJ1-5; len: 15; CDR3aa: ASGFLGQPYSNQPQH
v_gene: TRBV5-6; j_gene: TRBJ1-1; len: 11; CDR3aa: ASTLGGLTEAF
v_gene: TRBV7-9; j_gene: TRBJ1-2; len: 12; CDR3aa: ASSLGGGRYGYT
v_gene: TRBV7-9; j_gene: TRBJ2-3; len: 14; CDR3aa: ASSSPSGGRTDTQY
v_gene: TRBV15; j_gene: TRBJ2-2; len: 15; CDR3aa: ATSIGGDRGPTGELF
v_gene: TRBV30; j_gene: TRBJ1-1; len: 10; CDR3aa: AWSPGNTEAF
v_gene: TRBV28; j_gene: TRBJ2-2; len: 12; CDR3aa: ATESGSGSGELF
v_gene: TRBV5-6; j_gene: TRBJ1-4; len: 12; CDR3aa: ASSLRQGNGKLF
v_gene: TRBV6-5; j_gene: TRBJ2-3; len: 13; CDR3aa: ASSYSIRGTDTQY
v_gene: TRBV4-3; j_gene: TRBJ2-3; len: 14; CDR3aa: ASSHLSPAGEDTQY
v_gene: TRBV6-5; j_gene: TRBJ1-1; len: 11; CDR3aa: ASSYKGGTEAF
v_gene: TRBV11-2; j_gene: TRBJ2-3; len: 14; CDR3aa: ASSPRLAGGGDTQY
v_gene: TRBV11-2; j_gene: TRBJ2-7; len: 11; CDR3aa: ASSLGAYYEQY
v_gene: TRBV7-2; j_gene: TRBJ1-5; len: 12; CDR3aa: ASSSDRGLQPQH
v_gene: TRBV7-2; j_gene: TRBJ2-3; len: 14; CDR3aa: ASSLNARTRTDTQY
v_gene: TRBV7-9; j_gene: TRBJ2-1; len: 13; CDR3aa: ASSLILAGDYEQF
v_gene: TRBV5-1; j_gene: TRBJ2-3; len: 13; CDR3aa: ASSLGQGSTDTQY
v_gene: TRBV6-6; j_gene: TRBJ2-7; len: 14; CDR3aa: ASSSYDRGGPVEQY
v_gene: TRBV5-1; j_gene: TRBJ2-7; len: 12; CDR3aa: ASSRREYPYEQY
v_gene: TRBV10-3; j_gene: TRBJ2-3; len: 11; CDR3aa: AISERSTDTQY
v_gene: TRBV7-7; j_gene: TRBJ1-4; len: 13; CDR3aa: ASSSTGTGLEKLF
v_gene: TRBV27; j_gene: TRBJ1-2; len: 11; CDR3aa: ATRTARLYGYT
v_gene: TRBV7-8; j_gene: TRBJ2-7; len: 13; CDR3aa: ASSFKTSGSYEQY
v_gene: TRBV30; j_gene: TRBJ1-1; len: 9; CDR3aa: AWSRRTEAF
v_gene: TRBV5-1; j_gene: TRBJ2-7; len: 13; CDR3aa: ASSLGGLTSYEQY
v_gene: TRBV4-1; j_gene: TRBJ2-1; len: 11; CDR3aa: ASSFHPGDEQF